This T cell receptor (beta chain) came from a study of radiotherapy plus CTLA-4 blockade in lung cancer. This table comes from immunoSEQ multiplex PCR, and its TCRdb copy is limited to in-frame clones, with some not included. Of about 100,000 clones in the sample, roughly four fifths were seen once. Trimming took 1 base from V and 8 from J, leaving 4 bases between them. The V gene's germline CDR1 is SGHRS and CDR2 YFSETQ. This CDR3 has 11 amino acids. This clone was recorded once. The antigen is unknown. Study-level points and caveats: Blood TCR clones of tumor origin expanded after radiotherapy plus ipilimumab.

Source: peripheral blood, taken from a patient treated with radiotherapy plus ipilimumab. The TCR was taken from a human donor with non-small cell lung cancer who had stable disease on radiotherapy plus ipilimumab. V gene TRBV5-1 combines with J gene TRBJ2-1, with no clear D. In DNA form, the CDR3 reads TGCGCCAGCAGCTTGCCGGATGAGCAGTTCTTC. Its translation is CASSLPDEQFF.